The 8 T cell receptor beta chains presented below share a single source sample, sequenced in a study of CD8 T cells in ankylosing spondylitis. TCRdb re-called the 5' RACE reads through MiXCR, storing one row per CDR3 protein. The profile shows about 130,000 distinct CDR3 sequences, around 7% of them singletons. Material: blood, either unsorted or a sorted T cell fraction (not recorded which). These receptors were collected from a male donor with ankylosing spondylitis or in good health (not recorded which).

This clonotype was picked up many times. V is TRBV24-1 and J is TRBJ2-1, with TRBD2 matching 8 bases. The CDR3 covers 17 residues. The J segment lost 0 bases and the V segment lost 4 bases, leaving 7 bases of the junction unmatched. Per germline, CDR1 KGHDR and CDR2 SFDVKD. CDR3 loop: CATSELGGASSYNEQFF. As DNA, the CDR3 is TGTGCCACCAGTGAGCTCGGGGGGGCGAGCTCCTACAATGAGCAGTTCTTC.

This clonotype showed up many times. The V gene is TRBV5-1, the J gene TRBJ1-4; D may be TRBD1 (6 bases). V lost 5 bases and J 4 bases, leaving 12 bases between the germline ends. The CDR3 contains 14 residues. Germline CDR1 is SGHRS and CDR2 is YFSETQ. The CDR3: CASRLQGFNEKLFF. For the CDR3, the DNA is TGCGCCAGCAGATTACAGGGATTTAATGAAAAACTGTTTTTT. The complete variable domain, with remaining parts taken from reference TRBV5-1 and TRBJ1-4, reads KAGVTQTPRYLIKTRGQQVTLSCSPISGHRSVSWYQQTPGQGLQFLFEYFSETQRNKGNFPGRFSGRQFSNSRSEMNVSTLELGDSALYLCASRLQGFNEKLFFGSGTQLSVL.

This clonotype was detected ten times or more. The CDR3 is CASSTSREVNQPQHF. The CDR3 DNA sequence: TGTGCCAGCAGCACTTCTCGGGAGGTCAATCAGCCCCAGCATTTT. The chain joins TRBV7-9 to TRBJ1-5; D remains ambiguous. The CDR3 consists of 15 residues. Trimming removed 5 bases from V and 3 bases from J, with 14 bases in between. Germline CDR1 is SEHNR and CDR2 is FQNEAQ (reference sequence).

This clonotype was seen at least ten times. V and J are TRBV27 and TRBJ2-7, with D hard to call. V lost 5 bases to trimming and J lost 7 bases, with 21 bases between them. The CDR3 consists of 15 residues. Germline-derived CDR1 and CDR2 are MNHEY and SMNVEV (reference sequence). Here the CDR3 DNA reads TGTGCCAGCAGTCGGTATGGACCCAGTGATCGGGAGCAGTACTTC. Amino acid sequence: CASSRYGPSDREQYF.

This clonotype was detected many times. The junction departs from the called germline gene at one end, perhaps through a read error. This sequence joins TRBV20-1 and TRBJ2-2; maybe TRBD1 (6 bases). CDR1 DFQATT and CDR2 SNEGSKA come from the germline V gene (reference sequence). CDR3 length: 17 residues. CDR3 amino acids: CCARDYKQDSLTGELFF. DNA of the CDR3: TGCTGTGCTAGAGATTATAAACAGGACAGCCTCACCGGGGAGCTGTTTTTT.

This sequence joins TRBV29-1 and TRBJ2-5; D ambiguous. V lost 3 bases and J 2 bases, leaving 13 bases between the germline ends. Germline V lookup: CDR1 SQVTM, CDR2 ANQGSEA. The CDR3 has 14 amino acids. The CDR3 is CSVELASLQETQYF. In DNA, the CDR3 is TGCAGCGTTGAGTTGGCCAGCCTACAAGAGACCCAGTACTTC.

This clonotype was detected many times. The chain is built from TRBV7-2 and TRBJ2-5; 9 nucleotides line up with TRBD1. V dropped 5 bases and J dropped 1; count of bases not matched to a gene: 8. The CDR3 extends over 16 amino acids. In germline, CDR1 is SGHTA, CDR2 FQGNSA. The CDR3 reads CASSQRQGGFQETQYF. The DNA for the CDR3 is TGTGCCAGCAGCCAGAGACAGGGGGGGTTCCAAGAGACCCAGTACTTC.

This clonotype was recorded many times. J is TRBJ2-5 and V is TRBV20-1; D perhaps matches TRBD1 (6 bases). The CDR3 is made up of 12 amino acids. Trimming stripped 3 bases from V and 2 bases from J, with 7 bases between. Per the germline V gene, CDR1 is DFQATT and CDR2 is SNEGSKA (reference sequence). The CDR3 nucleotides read TGCAGTGCTAGTACAGGGCAAGAGACCCAGTACTTC. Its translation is CSASTGQETQYF.